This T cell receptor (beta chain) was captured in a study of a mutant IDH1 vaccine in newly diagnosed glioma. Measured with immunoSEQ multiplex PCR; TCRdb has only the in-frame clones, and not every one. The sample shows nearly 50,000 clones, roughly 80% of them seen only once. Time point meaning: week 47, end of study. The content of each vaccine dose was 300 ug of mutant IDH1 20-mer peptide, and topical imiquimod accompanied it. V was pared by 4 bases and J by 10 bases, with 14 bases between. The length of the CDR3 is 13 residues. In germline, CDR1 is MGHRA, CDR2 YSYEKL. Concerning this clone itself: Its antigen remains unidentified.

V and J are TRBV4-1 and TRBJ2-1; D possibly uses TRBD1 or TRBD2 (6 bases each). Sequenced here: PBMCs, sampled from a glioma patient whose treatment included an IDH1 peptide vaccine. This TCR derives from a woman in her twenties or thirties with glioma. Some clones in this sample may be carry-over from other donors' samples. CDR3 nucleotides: TGCGCCAGCAGCCGGGGGGCCCTCGAGGAGCAGTTCTTC. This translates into CASSRGALEEQFF.